The sequence of this T cell receptor beta chain was determined in a study of T cells in Graves' hyperthyroidism and ophthalmopathy. Authors of the study amplified TCR beta CDR3 regions from RNA transcripts. HTBI primers were employed in a first-round RT-PCR of the TCR CDR3. TCRdb fed the multiplex PCR reads into MiXCR, producing one record per CDR3 protein. The sample holds about 250,000 distinct CDR3 sequences; 20% to 25% are singletons and the top ten take around 65%. Individuals with ophthalmopathy presented a Clinical Activity Score of at least 3, a NOSPECS grade of at least 4 and a duration under 3 months. The sequence came from a man younger than 45 with Graves' ophthalmopathy. Sequences were obtained from blood.

CDR3 in amino acids: CSGLRGGNNEQFF. The CDR3 DNA reads as TGCAGCGGATTGAGGGGGGGCAACAATGAGCAGTTCTTC. The chain recombines TRBV29-1 with TRBJ2-1; D may be TRBD2 (7 bases). Per the germline V gene, CDR1 is SQVTM and CDR2 is ANQGSEA. Trimming took 7 bases from V and 5 from J, leaving 15 bases between them. This CDR3 has 13 amino acids.